This TCR beta chain was captured in a study of shared T cell receptors in the human thymus. Produced via immunoSEQ multiplex PCR; TCRdb's table is partial and in-frame only. The sample contains about 660,000 clones, roughly 90% of which appear only once. The V end lost 4 bases, the J end lost 10 bases, and 11 bases lay between the germline ends. Germline V CDR1 and CDR2: SNHLY, FYNNEI. The length of the CDR3 is 12 residues. The sample was also linked to a second study, of human thymus T cells.

Sequencing used thymocytes. This receptor was taken from a boy less than two years old with a congenital heart defect. The J gene is TRBJ2-1, the V gene TRBV2; D ambiguous. DNA of the CDR3: TGTGCCAGCAGTGGTTGGAGAGGAGAGCAGTTCTTC. Protein: CASSGWRGEQFF.